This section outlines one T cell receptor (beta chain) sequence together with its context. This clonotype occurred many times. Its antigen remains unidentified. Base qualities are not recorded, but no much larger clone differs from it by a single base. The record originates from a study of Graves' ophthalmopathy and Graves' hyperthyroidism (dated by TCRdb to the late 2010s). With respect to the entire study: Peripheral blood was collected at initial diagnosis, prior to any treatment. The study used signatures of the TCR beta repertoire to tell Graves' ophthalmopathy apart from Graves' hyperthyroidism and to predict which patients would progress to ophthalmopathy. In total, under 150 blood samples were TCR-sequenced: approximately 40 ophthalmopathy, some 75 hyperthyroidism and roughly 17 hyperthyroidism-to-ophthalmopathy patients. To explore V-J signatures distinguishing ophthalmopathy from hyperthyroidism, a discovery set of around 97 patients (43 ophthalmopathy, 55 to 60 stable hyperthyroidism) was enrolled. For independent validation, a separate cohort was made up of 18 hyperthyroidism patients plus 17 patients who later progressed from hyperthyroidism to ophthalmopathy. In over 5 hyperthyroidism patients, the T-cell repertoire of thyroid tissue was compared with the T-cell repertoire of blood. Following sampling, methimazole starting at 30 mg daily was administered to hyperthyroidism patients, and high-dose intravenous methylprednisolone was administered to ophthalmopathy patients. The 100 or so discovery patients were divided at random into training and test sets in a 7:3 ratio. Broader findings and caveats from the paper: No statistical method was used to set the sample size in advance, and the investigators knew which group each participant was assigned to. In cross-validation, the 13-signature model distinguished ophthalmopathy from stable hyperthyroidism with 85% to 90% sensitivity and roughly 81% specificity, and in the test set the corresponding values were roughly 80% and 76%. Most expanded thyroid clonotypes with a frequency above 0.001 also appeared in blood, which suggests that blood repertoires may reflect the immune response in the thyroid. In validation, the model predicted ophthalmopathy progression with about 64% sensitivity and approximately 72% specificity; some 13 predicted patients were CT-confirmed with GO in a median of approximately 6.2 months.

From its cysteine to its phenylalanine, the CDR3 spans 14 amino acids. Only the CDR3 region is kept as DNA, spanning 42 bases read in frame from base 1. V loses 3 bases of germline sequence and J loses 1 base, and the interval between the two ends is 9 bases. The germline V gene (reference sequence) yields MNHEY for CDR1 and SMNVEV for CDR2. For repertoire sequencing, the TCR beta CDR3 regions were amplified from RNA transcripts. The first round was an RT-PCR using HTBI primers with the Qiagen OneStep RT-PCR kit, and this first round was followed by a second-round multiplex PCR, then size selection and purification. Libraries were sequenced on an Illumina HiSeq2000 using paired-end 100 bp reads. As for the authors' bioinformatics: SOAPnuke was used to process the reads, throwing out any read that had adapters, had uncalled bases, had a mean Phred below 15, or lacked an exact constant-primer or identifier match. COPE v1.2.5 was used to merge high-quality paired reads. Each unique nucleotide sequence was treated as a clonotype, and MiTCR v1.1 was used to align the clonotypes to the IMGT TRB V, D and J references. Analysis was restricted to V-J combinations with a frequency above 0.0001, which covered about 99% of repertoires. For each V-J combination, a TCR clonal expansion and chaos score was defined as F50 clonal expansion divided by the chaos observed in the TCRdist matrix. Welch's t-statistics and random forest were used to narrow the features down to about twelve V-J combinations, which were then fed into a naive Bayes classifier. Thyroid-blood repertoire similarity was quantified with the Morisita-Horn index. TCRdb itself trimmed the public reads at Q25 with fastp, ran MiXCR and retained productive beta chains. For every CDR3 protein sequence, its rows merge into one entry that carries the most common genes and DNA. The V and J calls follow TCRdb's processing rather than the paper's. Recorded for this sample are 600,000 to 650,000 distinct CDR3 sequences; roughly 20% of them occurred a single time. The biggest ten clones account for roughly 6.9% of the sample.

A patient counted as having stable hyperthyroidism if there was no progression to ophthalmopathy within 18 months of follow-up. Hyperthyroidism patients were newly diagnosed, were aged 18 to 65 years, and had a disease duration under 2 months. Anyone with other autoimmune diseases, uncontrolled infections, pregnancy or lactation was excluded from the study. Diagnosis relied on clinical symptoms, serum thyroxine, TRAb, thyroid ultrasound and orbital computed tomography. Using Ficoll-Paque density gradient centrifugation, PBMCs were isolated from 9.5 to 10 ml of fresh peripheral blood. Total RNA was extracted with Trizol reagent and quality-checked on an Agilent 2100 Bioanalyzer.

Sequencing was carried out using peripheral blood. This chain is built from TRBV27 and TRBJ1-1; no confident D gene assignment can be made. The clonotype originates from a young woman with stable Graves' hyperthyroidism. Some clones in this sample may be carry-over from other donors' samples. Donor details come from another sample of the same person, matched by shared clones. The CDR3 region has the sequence CASSFATPNTEAFF. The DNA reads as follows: TGTGCCAGCAGTTTCGCGACACCGAACACTGAAGCTTTCTTT.